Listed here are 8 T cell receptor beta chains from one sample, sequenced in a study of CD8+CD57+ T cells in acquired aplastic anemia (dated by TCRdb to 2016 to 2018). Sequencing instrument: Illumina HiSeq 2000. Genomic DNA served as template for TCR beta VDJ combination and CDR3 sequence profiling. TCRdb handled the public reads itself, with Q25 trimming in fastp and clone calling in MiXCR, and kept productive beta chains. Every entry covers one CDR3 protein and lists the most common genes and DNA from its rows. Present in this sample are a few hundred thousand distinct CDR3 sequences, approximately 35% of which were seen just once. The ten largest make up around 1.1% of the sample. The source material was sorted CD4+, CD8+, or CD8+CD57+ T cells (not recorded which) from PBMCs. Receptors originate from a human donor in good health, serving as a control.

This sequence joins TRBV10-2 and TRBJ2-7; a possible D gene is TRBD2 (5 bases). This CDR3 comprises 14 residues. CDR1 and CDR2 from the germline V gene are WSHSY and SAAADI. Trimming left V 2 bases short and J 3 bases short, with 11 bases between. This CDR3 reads CASSEAGDLYEQYF. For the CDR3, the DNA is TGCGCCAGCAGTGAGGCGGGTGACCTCTACGAGCAGTACTTC.

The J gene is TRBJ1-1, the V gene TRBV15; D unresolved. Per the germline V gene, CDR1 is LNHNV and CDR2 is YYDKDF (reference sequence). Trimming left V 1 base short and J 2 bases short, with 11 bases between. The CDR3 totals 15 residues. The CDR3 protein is CATSRVQIENTEAFF. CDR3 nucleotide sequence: TGTGCCACCAGCAGAGTACAGATAGAAAACACTGAAGCTTTCTTT.

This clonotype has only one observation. The DNA of the CDR3 is TGTGCCAGCAGTGAATATGCGGCGAACACTGAAGCTTTCTTT. This translates into CASSEYAANTEAFF. The rearrangement links TRBV25-1 to TRBJ1-1; D unclear. Germline values: CDR1 MGHDK, CDR2 SYGVNS. The V and J ends lost 0 bases and 1 base respectively, with 6 bases between them. The CDR3 runs to 14 residues.

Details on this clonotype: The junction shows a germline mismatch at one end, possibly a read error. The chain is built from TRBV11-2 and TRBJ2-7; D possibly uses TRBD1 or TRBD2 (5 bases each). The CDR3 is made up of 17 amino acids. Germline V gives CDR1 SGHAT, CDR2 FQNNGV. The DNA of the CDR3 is TGTGCCAGCAGCTTCCAAACTAACGGGGCCCTTCCCTACGGGCAGTACTTC. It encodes CASSFQTNGALPYGQYF.

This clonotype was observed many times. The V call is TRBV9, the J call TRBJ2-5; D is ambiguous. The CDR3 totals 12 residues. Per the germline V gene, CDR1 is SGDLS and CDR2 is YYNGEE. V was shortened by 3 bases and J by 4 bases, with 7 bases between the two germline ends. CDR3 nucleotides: TGTGCCAGCAGCGACCCCCTAGAGACCCAGTACTTC. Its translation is CASSDPLETQYF.

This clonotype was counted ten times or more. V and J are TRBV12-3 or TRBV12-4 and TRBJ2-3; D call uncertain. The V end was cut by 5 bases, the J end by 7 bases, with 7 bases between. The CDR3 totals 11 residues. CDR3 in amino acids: CASSQQHTQYF. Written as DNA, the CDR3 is TGTGCCAGCAGTCAACAGCATACGCAGTATTTT.

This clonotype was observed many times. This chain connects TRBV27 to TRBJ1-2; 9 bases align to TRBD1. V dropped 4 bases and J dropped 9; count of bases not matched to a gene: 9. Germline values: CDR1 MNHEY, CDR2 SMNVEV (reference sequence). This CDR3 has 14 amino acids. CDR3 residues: CASSSVRDRVSYTF. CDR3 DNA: TGTGCCAGCAGTTCAGTCCGGGACAGGGTCAGCTACACCTTC.

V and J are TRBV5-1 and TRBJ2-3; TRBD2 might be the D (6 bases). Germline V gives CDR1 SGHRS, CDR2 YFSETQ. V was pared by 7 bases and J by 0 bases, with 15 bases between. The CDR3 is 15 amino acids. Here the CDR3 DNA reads TGCGCCAGCGGTCGTGGGGCGGGAAGCACAGATACGCAGTATTTT. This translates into CASGRGAGSTDTQYF.